One and the same sample provided the 26 T cell receptor beta chains below, sequenced in a study of blood T cell repertoires in COVID-19. TCRdb keeps only in-frame clones here, not all; method: immunoSEQ multiplex PCR. The sample records under 300,000 clones, roughly 89% being singletons. The sample consisted of peripheral blood. Receptor source: a man in his fifties or sixties with acute or convalescent COVID-19.

The V call is TRBV6-6, the J call TRBJ1-5, with 11 bases that match TRBD1. The CDR3 contains 15 residues. After removal of 7 bases from V and 4 bases from J, the junction contained 6 bases not matched to a gene. CDR1 and CDR2 from the germline V gene are MNHNY and SVGAGI (reference sequence). The CDR3 bases are TGTGCCAGCACCTGGGACAGGGGGGGGAATCAGCCCCAGCATTTT. The encoded protein is CASTWDRGGNQPQHF.

The rearrangement links TRBV25-1 to TRBJ1-4, with 7 bases matching TRBD1. This CDR3 region has 13 residues. V was clipped by 5 bases and J by 8 bases; unmatched bases: 5. Germline assignment: CDR1 MGHDK and CDR2 SYGVNS. The CDR3 is CASSYRGGEKLFF. CDR3 sequence (DNA): TGTGCCAGCAGTTACAGGGGTGGGGAAAAACTGTTTTTT. Drawing the rest from reference TRBV25-1 and TRBJ1-4, the complete variable domain is EADIYQTPRYLVIGTGKKITLECSQTMGHDKMYWYQQDPGMELHLIHYSYGVNSTEKGDLSSESTVSRIRTEHFPLTLESARPSHTSQYLCASSYRGGEKLFFGSGTQLSVL.

This clone was recorded a few times. The gene calls are TRBV2 and TRBJ2-4, with D perhaps matching TRBD1 (5 bases). Trimming stripped 3 bases from V and 6 bases from J, with 9 bases between. Germline V CDR1 and CDR2: SNHLY, FYNNEI. The CDR3 extends over 13 amino acids. The CDR3 bases are TGTGCCAGCAGTGACAGGGCTACAAACATTCAGTACTTC. It codes for CASSDRATNIQYF. The entire variable domain, with the rest obtained from reference TRBV2 and TRBJ2-4, is as follows: EPEVTQTPSHQVTQMGQEVILRCVPISNHLYFYWYRQILGQKVEFLVSFYNNEISEKSEIFDDQFSVERPDGSNFTLKIRSTKLEDSAMYFCASSDRATNIQYFGAGTRLSVL.

The chain is built from TRBV9 and TRBJ1-3; TRBD1 might be the D (5 bases). The CDR3 is 15 residues long. The V end was cut by 3 bases, the J end by 0 bases, with 10 bases between. Germline loops: CDR1 SGDLS, CDR2 YYNGEE. The chain's CDR3 is CASSATANSGNTIYF. The CDR3 bases are TGTGCCAGCAGCGCGACAGCCAACTCTGGAAACACCATATATTTT.

This chain joins TRBV14 and TRBJ1-2, with a weak D call TRBD1 (6 bases). Germline assignment: CDR1 SGHDN and CDR2 FVKESK. Trimming took off 4 bases at V and 2 bases at J, with 14 bases between the two ends. The CDR3 contains 15 residues. CDR3 DNA sequence: TGTGCCAGCAGCCCCCTGACAGGAGGAAACTATGGCTACACCTTC. It yields the protein CASSPLTGGNYGYTF.

The chain couples TRBV6-5 to TRBJ2-1; the D is unclear. Germline V gene data show CDR1 as MNHEY and CDR2 as SVGAGI. V lost 2 bases and J 1 base, leaving 9 bases between the germline ends. This CDR3 spans 15 amino acids. The CDR3 is CASSYGLRSYNEQFF. The CDR3 DNA reads as TGTGCCAGCAGTTACGGTCTCAGGTCCTACAATGAGCAGTTCTTC.

The chain combines TRBV3-1 (or the pseudogene TRBV3-2) with TRBJ2-7, with a tentative D call TRBD2 (6 bases). The CDR3 totals 15 residues. Trimming pared 6 bases from V and 2 bases from J, leaving 17 bases between. Per germline, CDR1 LGHDT and CDR2 YNNKEL (reference sequence). CDR3 in amino acids: CASSYQLWGAYEQYF. Here the CDR3 DNA reads TGTGCCAGCAGTTATCAATTGTGGGGGGCCTACGAGCAGTACTTC.

V is TRBV12-3 or TRBV12-4 and J is TRBJ1-1, with a possible D match to TRBD1 (6 bases). This CDR3 is 13 amino acids long. V dropped 6 bases and J dropped 5 bases, with 13 bases sitting between them. As DNA, the CDR3 is TGTGCCAGCAGCCTGTCCCAGGGGACTGAAGCTTTCTTT. Amino acid sequence: CASSLSQGTEAFF.

V usage is TRBV3-1 (or the pseudogene TRBV3-2) and J usage is TRBJ2-7; 8 bases match TRBD1. The trim removed 3 bases at V and 2 bases at J, leaving 9 bases unmatched. This CDR3 has 16 residues. Germline loops: CDR1 LGHDT, CDR2 YNNKEL (reference sequence). The CDR3: CASSQYRDRKTYEQYF. CDR3 DNA: TGTGCCAGCAGCCAGTACCGGGACAGGAAAACCTACGAGCAGTACTTC.

This clone appeared once. The rearrangement links TRBV27 to TRBJ1-5; TRBD1 is a possible D gene (6 bases). V gave up 3 bases and J gave up 6 bases, with 15 bases separating them. Germline CDR1 reads MNHEY; CDR2 reads SMNVEV (reference sequence). The CDR3 has 15 residues. The CDR3 sequence: CASSLSYRDGQPQHF. The CDR3, as DNA: TGTGCCAGCAGTTTGAGTTACAGGGATGGTCAGCCCCAGCATTTT.

The genes are TRBV7-9 and TRBJ2-3, with a possible D match to TRBD2 (5 bases). V lost 0 bases and J 4 bases, leaving 8 bases between the germline ends. The CDR3 consists of 14 residues. The germline CDR1 and CDR2 sequences are SEHNR and FQNEAQ (reference sequence). The CDR3 loop is CASSLAEEADTQYF. CDR3 nucleotide sequence: TGTGCCAGCAGCTTAGCGGAGGAGGCAGATACGCAGTATTTT.

This chain joins TRBV12-3 or TRBV12-4 and TRBJ2-5, with no clear D. The ends were cut back, 4 bases at V and 7 bases at J, with 7 bases in the middle. The CDR3 length is 11 residues. Here the CDR3 DNA reads TGTGCCAGCAGTTCGACTGGGACCCAGTACTTC. It codes for CASSSTGTQYF.

The rearrangement uses TRBV6-5 and TRBJ1-1; D perhaps matches TRBD1 (5 bases). Trimming removed 5 bases at V and 4 bases at J, with 17 bases between. The CDR3 has 15 amino acids. Per germline, CDR1 MNHEY and CDR2 SVGAGI. This chain's CDR3 is CASSPGTRGSTEAFF. For the CDR3, the DNA is TGTGCCAGCAGTCCCGGGACCCGGGGGAGCACTGAAGCTTTCTTT.

The chain joins TRBV4-2 to TRBJ2-5; D uncertain. The germline gives CDR1 LGHNA, CDR2 YNFKEQ. Deletions cut 1 base from V and 3 bases from J, with 6 bases between. The CDR3 is 13 amino acids. This chain's CDR3 is CASSQGGKETQYF. The CDR3 nucleotides are TGTGCCAGCAGCCAAGGAGGAAAAGAGACCCAGTACTTC.

This clone was found once. The J gene is TRBJ1-1, the V gene TRBV5-1; TRBD1 matches 8 bases. Germline lookup yields CDR1 SGHRS and CDR2 YFSETQ. The CDR3 runs to 15 residues. Trimming took 4 bases from V and 4 from J; bases not matched to a gene: 9. The CDR3 DNA is TGCGCCAGCAGCGGGCAGGGGGCGGGCGTCACTGAAGCTTTCTTT. Protein product: CASSGQGAGVTEAFF.

The chain is built from TRBV30 and TRBJ1-2; a weak D match, TRBD1 (5 bases). Per germline, CDR1 GTSNPN and CDR2 SVGIG (reference sequence). The CDR3 totals 12 residues. Trimming removed 5 bases from V and 7 bases from J, with 14 bases in between. CDR3 in amino acids: CAWGTRGFGYTF. CDR3 coding DNA: TGTGCCTGGGGAACAAGGGGTTTTGGCTACACCTTC.

The chain combines TRBV19 with TRBJ2-2; tentative D call: TRBD2 (6 bases). The CDR3 has 15 amino acids. Trimming stripped 3 bases from V and 5 bases from J, with 13 bases between. Germline assignment: CDR1 LNHDA and CDR2 SQIVND (reference sequence). The CDR3 protein is CASSMGFAGTGELFF. In DNA, the CDR3 is TGTGCCAGTAGTATGGGGTTCGCGGGGACCGGGGAGCTGTTTTTT.

The chain uses TRBV7-3 and TRBJ2-5; a weak D match, TRBD2 (5 bases). Trimming took 0 bases from V and 1 from J, leaving 18 bases between them. The CDR3 is made up of 18 amino acids. Germline values: CDR1 SGHTA, CDR2 FQGTGA. The DNA of the CDR3 is TGTGCCAGCAGCTTAACCGGGCGAGCGGCTCGTGGCCAAGAGACCCAGTACTTC. Encoded protein: CASSLTGRAARGQETQYF.

This sequence joins TRBV19 and TRBJ2-3; the D is unclear. CDR1 and CDR2 from the germline V gene are LNHDA and SQIVND (reference sequence). Trimming pared 3 bases from V and 6 bases from J, leaving 4 bases between. CDR3 length: 11 residues. The CDR3 here is CASSISDTQYF. CDR3 coding DNA: TGTGCCAGTAGTATTAGTGATACGCAGTATTTT.

CDR3 residues: CAWNSRRKVEQYF. CDR3 sequence (DNA): TGTGCCTGGAATAGCAGAAGGAAGGTCGAGCAGTACTTC. This chain connects TRBV30 to TRBJ2-7; no clear D. V was shortened by 4 bases and J by 6 bases, with 16 bases between the two germline ends. CDR1 and CDR2 (germline): GTSNPN, SVGIG (reference sequence). This CDR3 has 13 residues.

A note on this clone: Other DNA sequences in this sample translate to the same CDR3. The chain carries TRBV10-1 and TRBJ1-2; 8 nucleotides agree with TRBD1. The V and J ends lost 5 bases and 8 bases, in that order; junction bases with no gene match: 7. The CDR3 sequence is 13 residues long. Germline V gene data show CDR1 as WNHNN and CDR2 as SYGVQD (reference sequence). The CDR3: CASSSGQGGGYTF. CDR3 coding DNA: TGCGCCAGCAGTTCCGGACAGGGAGGCGGCTACACCTTC.

The DNA for the CDR3 is TGCAGCGTTGAAGCGTCTAACTACGAGCAGTACTTC. It is translated as CSVEASNYEQYF. The chain is built from TRBV29-1 and TRBJ2-7, with D hard to call. The CDR3 runs 12 residues. Trimming took 1 base from V and 3 from J, leaving 7 bases between them. Germline CDR1 and CDR2: SQVTM and ANQGSEA.

The chain is built from TRBV6-1 and TRBJ1-2; D gene uncertain. The CDR3 totals 14 residues. Germline CDR1 and CDR2: MNHNS and SASEGT. V lost 2 bases, J lost 2 bases, and 9 bases lay in between. The CDR3 protein is CASSEIGRNYGYTF. CDR3 bases: TGTGCCAGCAGTGAAATTGGTCGGAACTATGGCTACACCTTC.

The CDR3 DNA reads as TGCGCCAGCAGCCAAGTGGGACAGGGGGGGGGTCAGCCCCAGCATTTT. Translating gives CASSQVGQGGGQPQHF. V gene TRBV4-1 combines with J gene TRBJ1-5; 11 positions agree with TRBD1. Per the germline V gene, CDR1 is MGHRA and CDR2 is YSYEKL. CDR3 length: 16 amino acids. Trimming took 1 base from V and 6 from J; bases not matched to a gene: 5.

In DNA form, the CDR3 reads TGTGCCAGCAGACCCCCAGGGGGGAACACTGAAGCTTTCTTT. Its protein is CASRPPGGNTEAFF. This chain uses TRBV7-6 with TRBJ1-1; 7 bases are a match to TRBD1. The germline V gene has CDR1 SGHVS and CDR2 FNYEAQ. The CDR3 spans 14 residues. The V segment lost 6 bases and the J segment 1 base; nucleotides outside the gene matches: 5. The full variable domain, in which reference TRBV7-6 and TRBJ1-1 provide the parts outside the CDR3, is GAGVSQSPRYKVTKRGQDVALRCDPISGHVSLYWYRQALGQGPEFLTYFNYEAQQDKSGLPNDRFSAERPEGSISTLTIQRTEQRDSAMYRCASRPPGGNTEAFFGQGTRLTVV.

V gene TRBV9 combines with J gene TRBJ2-5, with a weak D call TRBD2 (6 bases). This CDR3 has 16 residues. The V and J ends lost 0 bases and 1 base respectively, with 13 bases between them. Germline lookup yields CDR1 SGDLS and CDR2 YYNGEE. The CDR3 DNA follows: TGTGCCAGCAGCGTAGGCGGGGCGGGAACCCAAGAGACCCAGTACTTC. It specifies CASSVGGAGTQETQYF.